These 8 T cell receptor beta chains originate from one sample sequenced in a study of shared clonotypes between healthy human individuals. Profiled with immunoSEQ multiplex PCR; TCRdb holds only in-frame clones, not every one. This table holds about half a million clones, more than 75% found once. Sequencing input: PBMCs. The receptor set was obtained from a woman between 35 and 50 years old in good health. Some clones in this sample may be carry-over from other donors' samples.

The CDR3 loop is CASSFQDGTGAYEQYF. The CDR3 bases are TGTGCCAGCAGCTTTCAAGACGGGACCGGCGCCTACGAGCAGTACTTC. The rearrangement joins TRBV5-8 to TRBJ2-7, with D perhaps being TRBD1 or TRBD2 (5 bases each). V lost 2 bases and J lost 2, with 17 bases in between. In germline, CDR1 is SGHTS, CDR2 YDEGEE. CDR3 length equals 16 residues. Looking up the rest from reference TRBV5-8 and TRBJ2-7 gives the full variable domain: EAGVTQSPTHLIKTRGQQATLRCSPISGHTSVYWYQQALGLGLQFLLWYDEGEERNRGNFPPRFSGRQFPNYSSELNVNALELEDSALYLCASSFQDGTGAYEQYFGPGTRLTVT.

The CDR3 bases are TGTGCCAGCAGTCTCCTCAGGGGGGGTGAGACCCAGTACTTC. It encodes CASSLLRGGETQYF. The rearrangement joins TRBV28 to TRBJ2-5; the D call may be TRBD1 or TRBD2 (7 bases each). The germline V gene has CDR1 MDHEN and CDR2 SYDVKM. CDR3 length: 14 residues. Trimming took off 5 bases at V and 5 bases at J, with 15 bases between the two ends.

This rearrangement joins TRBV2 to TRBJ1-3; D gene unclear. Germline V lookup: CDR1 SNHLY, CDR2 FYNNEI. This CDR3 contains 13 residues. The germline V and J ends were trimmed by 6 bases and 0 bases, with 6 bases remaining between them. For the CDR3, the DNA is TGTGCCAGCAGGCGGAGCTCTGGAAACACCATATATTTT. This codes for CASRRSSGNTIYF.

The chain couples TRBV4-3 to TRBJ1-3; D gene uncertain. V was shortened by 0 bases and J by 4 bases, with 4 bases between the two germline ends. The CDR3 consists of 13 residues. From germline, CDR1 is LGHNA and CDR2 YSLEER. CDR3 coding DNA: TGCGCCAGCAGCCAAGATCTAGGAAACACCATATATTTT. Amino acid sequence: CASSQDLGNTIYF.

V is TRBV7-9 and J is TRBJ2-7, with 13 bases identical to TRBD2. The J segment lost 7 bases and the V segment lost 4 bases, leaving 10 bases of the junction unmatched. The CDR3 runs to 16 residues. Germline lookup yields CDR1 SEHNR and CDR2 FQNEAQ (reference sequence). Here the CDR3 reads CASSSPGTSGASEQYF. DNA of the CDR3: TGTGCCAGCAGCTCCCCCGGGACTAGCGGGGCCTCTGAGCAGTACTTC.

V gene TRBV10-3 combines with J gene TRBJ2-5, with unresolved D. Per the germline V gene, CDR1 is ENHRY and CDR2 is SYGVKD. V lost 3 bases and J lost 11, with 16 bases in between. CDR3 length: 13 residues. The CDR3 nucleotides are TGTGCCATCAGTGAATACGGCGTTGATGAGCAGTACTTC. Its translation: CAISEYGVDEQYF.

This clone was picked up a small number of times. The rearrangement joins TRBV5-1 to TRBJ1-4; D gene ambiguous. Trimming took 2 bases from V and 5 from J, leaving 10 bases between them. In germline, CDR1 is SGHRS, CDR2 YFSETQ. This CDR3 region has 14 residues. CDR3 amino acids: CASSLVPANEKLFF. CDR3 sequence (DNA): TGCGCCAGCAGCTTAGTCCCGGCAAATGAAAAACTGTTTTTT.

This clone came up once. The chain links TRBV27 to TRBJ2-1, with 8 bases matching TRBD2. CDR1 and CDR2 from the germline V gene are MNHEY and SMNVEV (reference sequence). V lost 2 bases and J lost 6; bases outside the gene matches: 3. The CDR3 has 14 amino acids. CDR3 loop: CASSLAGGFNEQFF. CDR3 in DNA: TGTGCCAGCAGTTTAGCGGGAGGTTTCAATGAGCAGTTCTTC.